The 16 T cell receptor beta chains given below trace back to one sample, sequenced in a study of blood T cells in healthy people across ages. It was with a sample-barcoded 5' primer and a J-beta primer mix that a second PCR of roughly 6 to 12 cycles was run. TCRdb re-called the 5' RACE reads with MiXCR, one entry per CDR3 protein. This table holds 630,000 or so distinct CDR3 sequences, around 32% found once. Material: blood. Every receptor here comes from a woman at least 80 years old in good health.

This clonotype was seen more than once but under ten times. A much larger clone is a single base away; this may be a read error. The chain links TRBV7-9 to TRBJ2-1, with TRBD2 identical over 8 bases. CDR3 length: 16 residues. CDR1 is SEHNR and CDR2 is FQNEAQ in the germline V gene (reference sequence). As DNA, the CDR3 is TGTGCCAGCAGCTTAGCGGAAGCGGGGGCCTACAATGAGCGGTTCTTC. Translation gives CASSLAEAGAYNERFF.

This clonotype has only one observation. A much larger clone differs from this one at a single base, so this may be a read error. The chain uses TRBV4-2 and TRBJ2-1; TRBD2 matches at 13 bases. The closer fit of TRBJ2-7 to the DNA end suggests the J call may be wrong. Germline V gene data show CDR1 as LGHNA and CDR2 as YNFKEQ. The CDR3 totals 14 residues. DNA for the CDR3: TGTGCCAGCAGCCAGGGACTAGCGGGAAATGAGCAGTACTTC. Protein sequence: CASSQGLAGNEQYF.

At least ten counts were recorded for this clonotype. The chain employs TRBV20-1 and TRBJ2-5; 13 positions match TRBD2. Germline assignment: CDR1 DFQATT and CDR2 SNEGSKA (reference sequence). The CDR3 runs 16 residues. Losses at the gene ends were 4 bases for V and 2 bases for J; bases not matched to a gene: 7. The CDR3 DNA follows: TGCAGTGCTACGGGACTAGCGGGGCTCCGTCAAGAGACCCAGTACTTC. Amino acid sequence: CSATGLAGLRQETQYF.

This chain's CDR3 is CSRTLAGVETQYF. CDR3 bases: TGCAGTCGAACCTTAGCGGGGGTGGAGACCCAGTACTTC. The chain recombines TRBV20-1 with TRBJ2-5; the match to TRBD2 covers 9 bases. CDR1 DFQATT and CDR2 SNEGSKA come from the germline V gene (reference sequence). The CDR3 runs to 13 residues. Losses at the gene ends were 8 bases for V and 5 bases for J; bases not matched to a gene: 9.

In its sample, this clonotype was seen a few times. The chain combines TRBV5-1 with TRBJ2-7; D is tentatively TRBD1 or TRBD2 (6 bases each). CDR1 is SGHRS and CDR2 is YFSETQ in the germline V gene. Trimming took 0 bases from V and 2 from J, leaving 12 bases between them. This CDR3 is 15 amino acids long. DNA of the CDR3: TGCGCCAGCAGCTTGGGGGGGGCTCAAACCTACGAGCAGTACTTC. Protein product: CASSLGGAQTYEQYF.

This clonotype appeared a few times. This chain joins TRBV15 and TRBJ1-6; TRBD1 might be the D (5 bases). V was cut by 5 bases and J by 5 bases, with 10 bases left in between. This CDR3 region has 14 residues. Germline values: CDR1 LNHNV, CDR2 YYDKDF (reference sequence). The CDR3 nucleotides are TGTGCCACCAGCGTGGAGGGGAATAATTCACCCCTCCACTTT. This encodes CATSVEGNNSPLHF.

About this clonotype: A much bigger clone sits one base away, suggesting this may be a read error. In this CDR3 the conserved last residue, phenylalanine or tryptophan, is missing, so a read error is likely. The V call is TRBV14, the J call TRBJ2-7; no clear D. The DNA matches TRBJ2-5 better at its end, which makes the J call doubtful. In germline, CDR1 is SGHDN, CDR2 FVKESK. The CDR3 runs to 13 residues. The CDR3 coding sequence is TGTGCCAGCAGCCAAGATCTAGATGAGACCCAGTACTGC. Protein product: CASSQDLDETQYC.

This clonotype was detected many times. The CDR3 sequence: CASSAGGSYEQYF. CDR3 DNA sequence: TGTGCCAGCAGCGCCGGAGGAAGCTACGAGCAGTACTTC. This chain uses TRBV9 with TRBJ2-7; possible D gene TRBD2, 5 bases. The germline V gene has CDR1 SGDLS and CDR2 YYNGEE. Trimming cost V 3 bases and J 3 bases, with 10 bases left between them. This CDR3 is built from 13 residues.

V is TRBV9 and J is TRBJ2-3; maybe TRBD2 (6 bases). This CDR3 has 14 amino acids. The germline gives CDR1 SGDLS, CDR2 YYNGEE. V lost 3 bases and J lost 3, with 11 bases in between. The CDR3 DNA follows: TGTGCCAGCAGCGCGGAGGGGAGGACAGATACGCAGTATTTT. This codes for CASSAEGRTDTQYF.

The J gene is TRBJ1-6, the V gene TRBV5-4; 7 bases match TRBD1. V was clipped by 0 bases and J by 8 bases; unmatched bases: 5. Germline CDR1 SGHNT, CDR2 YYREEE (reference sequence). CDR3 length: 15 residues. Here the CDR3 reads CASSLEAGQYSPLHF. The CDR3, as DNA: TGTGCCAGCAGCTTGGAGGCGGGACAGTATTCACCCCTCCACTTT. The full variable domain, completed using reference TRBV5-4 and TRBJ1-6, is ETGVTQSPTHLIKTRGQQVTLRCSSQSGHNTVSWYQQALGQGPQFIFQYYREEENGRGNFPPRFSGLQFPNYSSELNVNALELDDSALYLCASSLEAGQYSPLHFGNGTRLTVT.

This clonotype was picked up many times. The rearrangement joins TRBV20-1 to TRBJ2-5; the D gene is possibly TRBD2 (6 bases). Germline values: CDR1 DFQATT, CDR2 SNEGSKA (reference sequence). V was trimmed by 5 bases and J by 4 bases, leaving 14 bases between them. This CDR3 has 13 amino acids. DNA for the CDR3: TGCAGTGCTTTGGGACTTCCCGCAGAGACCCAGTACTTC. It specifies CSALGLPAETQYF.

The chain joins TRBV20-1 to TRBJ1-4, with D unclear. The CDR3 contains 15 residues. Germline CDR1 DFQATT, CDR2 SNEGSKA (reference sequence). V gave up 2 bases and J gave up 7 bases, with 17 bases separating them. For the CDR3, the DNA is TGCAGTGCTAGAAAGCTACTCGCTGCGGGTGAAAAACTGTTTTTT. Amino acids: CSARKLLAAGEKLFF.

The DNA of the CDR3 is TGTGCCAGCAGCTCAAGAATAAACACCGGGGAGCTGTTTTTT. Translating it yields CASSSRINTGELFF. J is TRBJ2-2 and V is TRBV7-6; no clear D. This CDR3 contains 14 residues. Trimming removed 4 bases at V and 2 bases at J, with 8 bases between. Germline assignment: CDR1 SGHVS and CDR2 FNYEAQ.

Comment on this clonotype: One base away lies a much larger clone, so this may be a sequencing read error. CDR3 DNA sequence: TGCGCCAGCAGCCAAGATCCCAGGACCTATGGCCACACCTTC. Protein product: CASSQDPRTYGHTF. The chain joins TRBV4-3 to TRBJ1-2; D is ambiguous. Germline CDR1 and CDR2: LGHNA and YSLEER. The CDR3 runs to 14 residues.

This clonotype was seen ten or more times. The genes are TRBV6-5 and TRBJ2-1, with D possibly TRBD1 on 6 matching bases. V lost 6 bases, J lost 4 bases, and 10 bases lay in between. This CDR3 comprises 13 residues. Germline V gene lookup returns CDR1 MNHEY and CDR2 SVGAGI. This CDR3 reads CASSRTVYNEQFF. The CDR3 DNA reads TGTGCCAGCAGCCGGACAGTATACAATGAGCAGTTCTTC.

There are many counts of this clonotype. The V call is TRBV2, the J call TRBJ2-5, with no clear D. The CDR3 extends over 15 amino acids. Germline CDR1 reads SNHLY; CDR2 reads FYNNEI. Trimming pared 6 bases from V and 8 bases from J, leaving 22 bases between. The CDR3 reads CASSADGHGVETQYF. The CDR3 bases are TGTGCCAGCAGCGCCGACGGCCATGGGGTGGAAACCCAGTACTTC. Based on the CDR3 plus reference TRBV2 and TRBJ2-5, the full variable domain is EPEVTQTPSHQVTQMGQEVILRCVPISNHLYFYWYRQILGQKVEFLVSFYNNEISEKSEIFDDQFSVERPDGSNFTLKIRSTKLEDSAMYFCASSADGHGVETQYFGPGTRLLVL.